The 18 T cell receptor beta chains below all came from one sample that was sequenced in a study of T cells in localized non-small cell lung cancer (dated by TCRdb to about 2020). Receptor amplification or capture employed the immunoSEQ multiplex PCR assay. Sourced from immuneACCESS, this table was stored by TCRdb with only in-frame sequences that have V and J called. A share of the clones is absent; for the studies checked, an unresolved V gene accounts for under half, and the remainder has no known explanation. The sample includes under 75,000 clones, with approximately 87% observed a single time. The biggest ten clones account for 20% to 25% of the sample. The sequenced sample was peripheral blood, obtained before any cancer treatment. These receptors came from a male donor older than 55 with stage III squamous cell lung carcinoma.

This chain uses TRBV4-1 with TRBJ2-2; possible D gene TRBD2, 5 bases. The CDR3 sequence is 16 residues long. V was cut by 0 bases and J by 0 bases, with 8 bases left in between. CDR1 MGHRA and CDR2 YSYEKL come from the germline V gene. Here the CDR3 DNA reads TGCGCCAGCAGCCAAGAGAGGGCAGCGAACACCGGGGAGCTGTTTTTT. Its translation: CASSQERAANTGELFF.

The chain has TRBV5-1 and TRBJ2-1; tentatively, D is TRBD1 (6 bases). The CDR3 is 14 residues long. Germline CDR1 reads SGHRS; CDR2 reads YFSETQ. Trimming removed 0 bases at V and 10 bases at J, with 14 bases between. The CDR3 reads CASSLVQGQGEQFF. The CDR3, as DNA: TGCGCCAGCAGCTTGGTGCAGGGGCAGGGGGAGCAGTTCTTC.

CDR3 loop: CASRLRAGNTEAFF. In DNA, the CDR3 is TGTGCCAGCCGCCTAAGGGCCGGGAACACTGAAGCTTTCTTT. The chain combines TRBV6-4 with TRBJ1-1; no definite D call. The CDR3 has 14 amino acids. Between the trimmed V and J ends, which lost 8 bases and 1 base, there was a span of 14 bases. Germline CDR1 is MRHNA and CDR2 is SNTAGT.

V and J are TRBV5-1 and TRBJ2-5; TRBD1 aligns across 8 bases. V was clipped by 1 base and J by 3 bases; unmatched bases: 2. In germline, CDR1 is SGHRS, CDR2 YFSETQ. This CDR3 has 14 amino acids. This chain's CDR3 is CASSLTGGKETQYF. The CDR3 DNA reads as TGCGCCAGCAGCTTGACAGGGGGTAAAGAGACCCAGTACTTC.

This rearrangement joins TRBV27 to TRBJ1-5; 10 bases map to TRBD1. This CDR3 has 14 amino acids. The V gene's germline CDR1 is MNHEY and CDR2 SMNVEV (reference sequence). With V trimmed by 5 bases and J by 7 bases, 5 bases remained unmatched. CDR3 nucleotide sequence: TGTGCCAGCAGTGGGGGGACAGGGGTCCAGCCCCAGCATTTT. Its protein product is CASSGGTGVQPQHF.

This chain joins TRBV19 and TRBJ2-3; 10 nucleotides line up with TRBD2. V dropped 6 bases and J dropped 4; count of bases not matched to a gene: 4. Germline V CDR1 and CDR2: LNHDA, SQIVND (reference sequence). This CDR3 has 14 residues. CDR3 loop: CASRDSGGPDTQYF. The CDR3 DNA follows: TGTGCCAGTAGAGATAGCGGGGGGCCAGATACGCAGTATTTT.

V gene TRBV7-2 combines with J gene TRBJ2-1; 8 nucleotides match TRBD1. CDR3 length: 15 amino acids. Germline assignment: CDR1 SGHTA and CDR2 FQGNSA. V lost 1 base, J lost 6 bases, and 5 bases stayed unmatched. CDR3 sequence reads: CASSLVGTGLNEQFF. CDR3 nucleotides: TGTGCCAGCAGCTTAGTTGGGACAGGACTCAATGAGCAGTTCTTC.

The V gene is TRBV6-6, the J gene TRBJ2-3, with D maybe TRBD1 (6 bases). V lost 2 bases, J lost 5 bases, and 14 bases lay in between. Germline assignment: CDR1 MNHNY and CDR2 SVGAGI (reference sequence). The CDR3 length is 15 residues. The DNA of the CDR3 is TGTGCCAGCAGTTACGCGACAGGTGGCAAAGATACGCAGTATTTT. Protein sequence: CASSYATGGKDTQYF.

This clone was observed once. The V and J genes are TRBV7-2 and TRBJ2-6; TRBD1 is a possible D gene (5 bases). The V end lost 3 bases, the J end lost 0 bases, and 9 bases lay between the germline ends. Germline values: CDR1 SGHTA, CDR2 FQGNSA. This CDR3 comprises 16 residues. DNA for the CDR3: TGTGCCAGCAGCTTTAACAGGCGCTCTGGGGCCAACGTCCTGACTTTC. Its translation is CASSFNRRSGANVLTF. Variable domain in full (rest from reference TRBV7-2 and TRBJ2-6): GAGVSQSPSNKVTEKGKDVELRCDPISGHTALYWYRQSLGQGLEFLIYFQGNSAPDKSGLPSDRFSAERTGGSVSTLTIQRTQQEDSAVYLCASSFNRRSGANVLTFGAGSRLTVL.

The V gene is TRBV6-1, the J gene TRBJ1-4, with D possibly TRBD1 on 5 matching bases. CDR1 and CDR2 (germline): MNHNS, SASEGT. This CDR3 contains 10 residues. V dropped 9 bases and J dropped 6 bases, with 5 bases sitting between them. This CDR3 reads CARGDEKLFF. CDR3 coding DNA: TGTGCCAGAGGGGATGAAAAACTGTTTTTT.

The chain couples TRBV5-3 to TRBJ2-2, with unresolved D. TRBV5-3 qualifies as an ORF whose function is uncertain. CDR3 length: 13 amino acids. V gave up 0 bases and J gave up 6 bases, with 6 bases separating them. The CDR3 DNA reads TGTGCCAGAAGCTTGGCCCGGCCCGGGGAGCTGTTTTTT. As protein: CARSLARPGELFF.

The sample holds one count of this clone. The CDR3 DNA reads as TGTGCCAGCAGCTCGGAGGGCCTAGCGGGGGGGCGCGAGCAGTTCTTC. The encoded protein is CASSSEGLAGGREQFF. This chain uses TRBV5-4 with TRBJ2-1; 12 bases are shared with TRBD2. The germline V gene has CDR1 SGHNT and CDR2 YYREEE (reference sequence). CDR3 length equals 16 residues. Trimming cost V 3 bases and J 10 bases; bases outside gene matches: 11.

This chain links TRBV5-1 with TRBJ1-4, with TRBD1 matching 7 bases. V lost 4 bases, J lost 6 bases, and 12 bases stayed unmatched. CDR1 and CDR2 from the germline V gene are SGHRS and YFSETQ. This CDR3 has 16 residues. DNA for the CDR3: TGCGCCAGCAGCCCGACTCTGACAGGGCGGGATGAAAAACTGTTTTTT. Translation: CASSPTLTGRDEKLFF.

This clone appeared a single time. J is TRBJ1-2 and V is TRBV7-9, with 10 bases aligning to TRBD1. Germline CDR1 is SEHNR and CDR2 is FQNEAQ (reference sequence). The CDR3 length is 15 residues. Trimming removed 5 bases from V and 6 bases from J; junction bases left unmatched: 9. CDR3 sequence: CASSPGQGFDHGYTF. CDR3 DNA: TGTGCCAGCAGCCCGGGACAGGGGTTCGATCATGGCTACACCTTC.

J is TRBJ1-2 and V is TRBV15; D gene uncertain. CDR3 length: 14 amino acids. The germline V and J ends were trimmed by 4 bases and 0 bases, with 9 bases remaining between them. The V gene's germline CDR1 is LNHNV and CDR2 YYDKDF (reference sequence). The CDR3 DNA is TGTGCCACCAGCACTCCGCCTACTAACTATGGCTACACCTTC. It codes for CATSTPPTNYGYTF.

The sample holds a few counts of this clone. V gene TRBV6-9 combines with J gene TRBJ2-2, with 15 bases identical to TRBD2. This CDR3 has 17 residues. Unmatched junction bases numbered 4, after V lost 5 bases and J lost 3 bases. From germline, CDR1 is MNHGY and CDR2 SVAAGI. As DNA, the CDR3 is TGTGCCAGCAGTCCAGGGACTAGCGGGGGGCACACCGGGGAGCTGTTTTTT. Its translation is CASSPGTSGGHTGELFF.

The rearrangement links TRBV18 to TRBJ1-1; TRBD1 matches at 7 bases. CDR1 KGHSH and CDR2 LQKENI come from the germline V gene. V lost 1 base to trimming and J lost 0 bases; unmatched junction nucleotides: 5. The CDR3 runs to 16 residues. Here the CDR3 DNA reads TGTGCCAGCTCACCACGGGGCAGGGGGATGAACACTGAAGCTTTCTTT. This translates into CASSPRGRGMNTEAFF. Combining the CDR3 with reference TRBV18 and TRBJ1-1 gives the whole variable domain NAGVMQNPRHLVRRRGQEARLRCSPMKGHSHVYWYRQLPEEGLKFMVYLQKENIIDESGMPKERFSAEFPKEGPSILRIQQVVRGDSAAYFCASSPRGRGMNTEAFFGQGTRLTVV.

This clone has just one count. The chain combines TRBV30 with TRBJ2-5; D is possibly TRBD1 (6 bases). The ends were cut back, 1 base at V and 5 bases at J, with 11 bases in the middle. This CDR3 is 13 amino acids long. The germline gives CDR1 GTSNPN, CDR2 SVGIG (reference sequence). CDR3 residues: CAWSGGRRETQYF. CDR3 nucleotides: TGTGCCTGGAGTGGGGGGCGGCGGGAGACCCAGTACTTC. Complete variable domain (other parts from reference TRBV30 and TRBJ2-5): SQTIHQWPATLVQPVGSPLSLECTVEGTSNPNLYWYRQAAGRGLQLLFYSVGIGQISSEVPQNLSASRPQDRQFILSSKKLLLSDSGFYLCAWSGGRRETQYFGPGTRLLVL.